The 8 T cell receptor beta chains given below trace back to one sample, sequenced in a study of CD8 T cells in ankylosing spondylitis listed by TCRdb under 2017. The method behind the library was 5' RACE. The run used an Illumina HiSeq 2500. TCRdb trimmed public reads at Q25 via fastp, called clones via MiXCR and kept in-frame beta chains. Rows with a matching CDR3 protein are joined into one entry that keeps the most common DNA and genes. The sample yields approximately 350,000 distinct CDR3 sequences; 20% to 25% were counted once. Around 14% of the sample belongs to the ten largest clones. Sequences were obtained from blood, either unsorted or a sorted T cell fraction (not recorded which). These receptors came from a male donor with ankylosing spondylitis or in good health (not recorded which).

In its sample, this clonotype was seen a few times. The chain carries TRBV28 and TRBJ2-5, with 8 bases that match TRBD1. V was clipped by 2 bases and J by 3 bases; unmatched bases: 8. The CDR3 has 16 amino acids. Looked up from germline, CDR1 is MDHEN and CDR2 is SYDVKM. This CDR3 is CASSLPRQGRKETQYF. CDR3 sequence (DNA): TGTGCCAGCAGTTTACCTAGACAGGGGCGGAAAGAGACCCAGTACTTC.

This clonotype has more than one count but fewer than ten. The chain joins TRBV4-1 to TRBJ2-7; TRBD1 or TRBD2 may be the D gene (5 bases each). This CDR3 is built from 14 residues. Germline loops: CDR1 MGHRA, CDR2 YSYEKL. Trimming removed 1 base at V and 4 bases at J, with 11 bases between. CDR3 DNA sequence: TGCGCCAGCAGCCAAGTCGGGGCTCTGTACGAGCAGTACTTC. Amino acids: CASSQVGALYEQYF.

A few counts support this clonotype. V is TRBV7-9 and J is TRBJ2-7, with D perhaps being TRBD1 or TRBD2 (5 bases each). Germline lookup yields CDR1 SEHNR and CDR2 FQNEAQ (reference sequence). Deletions cut 2 bases from V and 4 bases from J, with 12 bases between. The CDR3 runs to 14 residues. The CDR3 sequence is CASSLPGPGYEQYF. The CDR3 coding sequence is TGTGCCAGCAGCTTACCGGGGCCTGGGTACGAGCAGTACTTC.

The chain recombines TRBV12-3 or TRBV12-4 with TRBJ2-2; the D gene is possibly TRBD2 (6 bases). CDR3 length: 14 residues. With 3 bases removed from V and 6 bases from J, the gap between germline ends came to 11 bases. The CDR3 bases are TGTGCCAGCAGTTTCGGAGGGAATCCCGGGGAGCTGTTTTTT. As protein: CASSFGGNPGELFF.

The rearrangement links TRBV12-5 to TRBJ2-3; the D gene is possibly TRBD1 (6 bases). The CDR3 has 13 residues. Trimming left V 0 bases short and J 8 bases short, with 9 bases between. Germline lookup yields CDR1 LGHNT and CDR2 FRNRAP. This CDR3 reads CASGLVIGGTQYF. The CDR3 DNA reads TGTGCTAGTGGTTTGGTAATAGGGGGTACGCAGTATTTT.

This clonotype was picked up a small number of times. The rearrangement uses TRBV11-2 and TRBJ2-2, with D uncertain. V was shortened by 5 bases and J by 2 bases, with 12 bases between the two germline ends. Germline V gives CDR1 SGHAT, CDR2 FQNNGV. The CDR3 length is 15 residues. The CDR3 DNA follows: TGTGCCAGCAGCGCCCAACCCACAAACACCGGGGAGCTGTTTTTT. It is translated as CASSAQPTNTGELFF.

This rearrangement joins TRBV7-9 to TRBJ1-5; 9 bases line up with TRBD1. V lost 4 bases, J lost 5 bases, and 9 bases stayed unmatched. The CDR3 sequence is 16 residues long. The V gene's germline CDR1 is SEHNR and CDR2 FQNEAQ (reference sequence). CDR3 nucleotides: TGTGCCAGCAGCTCGGTTGGGGACAGGGTCGATCAGCCCCAGCATTTT. Encoded protein: CASSSVGDRVDQPQHF.

This clonotype has ten or more counts. The J gene is TRBJ1-5, the V gene TRBV19; a possible D gene is TRBD1 (6 bases). CDR3 length: 15 amino acids. Germline-derived CDR1 and CDR2 are LNHDA and SQIVND (reference sequence). Trimming shortened V by 5 bases and J by 6 bases, and 17 bases separated the two germline ends. DNA for the CDR3: TGTGCCAGTAGTGAACAGGGCTTTTCTAGTCAGCCCCAGCATTTT. Translating it yields CASSEQGFSSQPQHF.